Below, 22 T cell receptor beta chains from the same sample are listed, as sequenced in a study of blood T cell repertoires in COVID-19. The table came from immunoSEQ multiplex PCR; TCRdb's copy has only in-frame clones and leaves some out. There are more than 110,000 clones in the sample; under 85% occur only once, and 5.5% to 7% lies in the top ten. The sequenced material came from peripheral blood. Receptors were obtained from a human donor in a cohort sampled during active COVID-19.

The chain carries TRBV24-1 and TRBJ2-3, with D possibly being TRBD1 (6 bases). Looked up from germline, CDR1 is KGHDR and CDR2 is SFDVKD. V was trimmed by 5 bases and J by 2 bases, leaving 13 bases between them. The CDR3 covers 15 residues. CDR3 in DNA: TGTGCCACCAGTGCCAGAACAGGGCTCACAGATACGCAGTATTTT. Protein: CATSARTGLTDTQYF.

V and J are TRBV7-9 and TRBJ1-1; D call uncertain. Trimming cost V 1 base and J 4 bases, with 10 bases left between them. CDR3 size: 14 residues. Looked up from germline, CDR1 is SEHNR and CDR2 is FQNEAQ (reference sequence). The CDR3 is CASSLGGGSTEAFF. CDR3 nucleotides: TGTGCCAGCAGCTTAGGTGGCGGCAGCACTGAAGCTTTCTTT.

This clone appeared once. This sequence joins TRBV10-3 and TRBJ1-2, with D hard to call. Trimming cost V 2 bases and J 5 bases, with 9 bases left between them. CDR1 and CDR2 (germline): ENHRY, SYGVKD. CDR3 size: 13 residues. CDR3 coding DNA: TGTGCCATCAGTGAGCTAGGTGATTATGGCTACACCTTC. It specifies CAISELGDYGYTF.

This chain connects TRBV6-7 to TRBJ2-1; 8 nucleotides agree with TRBD2. TRBV6-7 is assigned to the ORF class and has an uncertain function. CDR3 length: 15 residues. J lost 7 bases, V lost 6 bases, and 11 bases had no gene match. The CDR3 is CASSRKGLVGNEQFF. The CDR3 DNA reads as TGTGCCAGCAGCCGGAAGGGACTAGTTGGTAATGAGCAGTTCTTC.

The V call is TRBV5-4, the J call TRBJ2-5; D is possibly TRBD2 (5 bases). Trimming took off 0 bases at V and 2 bases at J, with 11 bases between the two ends. This CDR3 is 15 amino acids long. CDR1 and CDR2 (germline): SGHNT, YYREEE (reference sequence). CDR3 DNA: TGTGCCAGCAGCTTGGCCCCAACTAGTCAAGAGACCCAGTACTTC. This codes for CASSLAPTSQETQYF.

This clone appeared a few times. V usage is TRBV6-5 and J usage is TRBJ1-2, with D perhaps TRBD1 (5 bases). Trimming pared 6 bases from V and 8 bases from J, leaving 19 bases between. The germline gives CDR1 MNHEY, CDR2 SVGAGI. The CDR3 consists of 14 residues. In DNA form, the CDR3 reads TGTGCCAGCAGCCGTACCGCAGGGTCTTGGGGCTACACCTTC. Protein sequence: CASSRTAGSWGYTF.

J is TRBJ1-2 and V is TRBV6-2 or TRBV6-3; D may be TRBD1 (6 bases). Trimming stripped 5 bases from V and 8 bases from J, with 18 bases between. The CDR3 contains 14 residues. The germline V gene has CDR1 MNHEY and CDR2 SVGEGT. The CDR3 sequence: CASSLLPRGGGYTF. CDR3 nucleotides: TGTGCCAGCAGTCTACTGCCGAGGGGGGGCGGCTACACCTTC.

The rearrangement links TRBV19 to TRBJ1-4; TRBD1 matches at 7 bases. After removal of 3 bases from V and 6 bases from J, the junction contained 7 bases not matched to a gene. CDR3 length: 15 residues. Germline V gene data show CDR1 as LNHDA and CDR2 as SQIVND (reference sequence). In nucleotides, the CDR3 is TGTGCCAGTAGTATGTATCAGGGGGTCGATGAAAAACTGTTTTTT. This translates into CASSMYQGVDEKLFF.

The DNA for the CDR3 is TGTGCCAGCAGTGAACAGATGGCGACAGGGGGTAACACCATATATTTT. Translated, it gives CASSEQMATGGNTIYF. The chain is built from TRBV2 and TRBJ1-3; TRBD1 matches at 9 bases. With V trimmed by 2 bases and J by 7 bases, 9 bases remained unmatched. Germline CDR1 is SNHLY and CDR2 is FYNNEI. The CDR3 is made up of 16 amino acids.

V gene TRBV19 combines with J gene TRBJ2-2; 7 positions agree with TRBD1. After removal of 6 bases from V and 3 bases from J, the junction contained 4 bases not matched to a gene. This CDR3 has 14 residues. CDR1 LNHDA and CDR2 SQIVND come from the germline V gene (reference sequence). In DNA form, the CDR3 reads TGTGCCAGTAGAAACAGGGGTGACACCGGGGAGCTGTTTTTT. It is translated as CASRNRGDTGELFF.

This clone has a handful of counts. The chain employs TRBV11-3 and TRBJ2-7, with 7 bases fitting TRBD1. Germline CDR1 and CDR2: SGHNT and YENEEA. The junction had 6 bases not matched to a gene; V was cut back by 5 bases and J by 2 bases. This CDR3 is 14 amino acids long. CDR3 sequence: CASSNRDSPYEQYF. The CDR3 bases are TGTGCCAGCAGCAACCGGGACAGTCCCTACGAGCAGTACTTC.

DNA of the CDR3: TGTGCCAGCAGCCCCCACCAGGGGTCCTACGAGCAGTACTTC. As protein: CASSPHQGSYEQYF. The chain uses TRBV7-2 and TRBJ2-7; D might be TRBD1 (6 bases). The CDR3 contains 14 residues. Germline V CDR1 and CDR2: SGHTA, FQGNSA. V shed 5 bases and J shed 1 base, with 12 bases lying between them. The full variable domain, rest sourced from reference TRBV7-2 and TRBJ2-7, is GAGVSQSPSNKVTEKGKDVELRCDPISGHTALYWYRQSLGQGLEFLIYFQGNSAPDKSGLPSDRFSAERTGGSVSTLTIQRTQQEDSAVYLCASSPHQGSYEQYFGPGTRLTVT.

The chain employs TRBV3-1 (or the pseudogene TRBV3-2) and TRBJ2-1; 13 nucleotides match TRBD2. This CDR3 comprises 16 residues. Looked up from germline, CDR1 is LGHDT and CDR2 is YNNKEL (reference sequence). V shed 6 bases and J 12 bases; nucleotides not matched to a gene: 14. CDR3 coding DNA: TGTGCCAGCAGGTCGACCGGGACTAGCGGGGTGCGAGGGCAGTTCTTC. This translates into CASRSTGTSGVRGQFF.

The chain recombines TRBV25-1 with TRBJ2-1; 9 positions match TRBD1. This CDR3 spans 15 amino acids. J lost 4 bases, V lost 6 bases, and 7 bases had no gene match. Germline V gene data show CDR1 as MGHDK and CDR2 as SYGVNS. In DNA form, the CDR3 reads TGTGCCAGCAGGGTGGACAGGGGAGGATACAATGAGCAGTTCTTC. This codes for CASRVDRGGYNEQFF.

This clone was found once. The chain employs TRBV28 and TRBJ1-4; 9 bases are shared with TRBD1. From germline, CDR1 is MDHEN and CDR2 SYDVKM. V was pared by 10 bases and J by 8 bases, with 14 bases of the junction left unmatched. The CDR3 has 15 residues. The DNA for the CDR3 is TGTGCCATCAACCGGGACAGGGCTGAGGCGGAAAAACTGTTTTTT. This codes for CAINRDRAEAEKLFF.

This clone was counted a few times. The chain uses TRBV2 and TRBJ2-5, with 10 bases aligning to TRBD1. CDR3 length equals 15 residues. Losses at the gene ends were 8 bases for V and 5 bases for J; bases not matched to a gene: 11. CDR1 and CDR2 from the germline V gene are SNHLY and FYNNEI. DNA of the CDR3: TGTGCCAGCCGATCGGACAGGGGGAAGGGGGAGACCCAGTACTTC. Translating it yields CASRSDRGKGETQYF.

The J gene is TRBJ1-1, the V gene TRBV28, with D possibly matching TRBD1 (5 bases). The CDR3 is made up of 12 amino acids. Germline V gives CDR1 MDHEN, CDR2 SYDVKM. Trimming cost V 8 bases and J 5 bases, with 12 bases left between them. CDR3 nucleotides: TGTGCCAGCGCAGGGTTGTGGACTGAAGCTTTCTTT. This sequence encodes CASAGLWTEAFF. Supplemented by reference TRBV28 and TRBJ1-1, the full variable domain reads DVKVTQSSRYLVKRTGEKVFLECVQDMDHENMFWYRQDPGLGLRLIYFSYDVKMKEKGDIPEGYSVSREKKERFSLILESASTNQTSMYLCASAGLWTEAFFGQGTRLTVV.

V and J are TRBV19 and TRBJ2-1; 13 bases map to TRBD2. This CDR3 has 15 residues. V trimming: 6 bases; J trimming: 9 bases; junction bases outside the gene matches: 8. From germline, CDR1 is LNHDA and CDR2 SQIVND (reference sequence). The CDR3 region has the DNA TGTGCCAGTAGCCAGACTAGCGGGGGGCGCGGTGAGCAGTTCTTC. It yields the protein CASSQTSGGRGEQFF.

Only a few counts were recorded for this clone. Written as DNA, the CDR3 is TGTGCCAGCTCCTGGGCGAGTGGGGGGGCACGGGAGACCCAGTACTTC. This gives the protein CASSWASGGARETQYF. This rearrangement joins TRBV3-1 (or the pseudogene TRBV3-2) to TRBJ2-5; D is possibly TRBD2 (7 bases). The germline V gene has CDR1 LGHDT and CDR2 YNNKEL (reference sequence). Deletions cut 8 bases from V and 5 bases from J, with 24 bases between. The CDR3 has 16 residues.

The CDR3 is CASSLSGRVGQYF. The CDR3 DNA reads as TGTGCCAGCAGCTTAAGTGGGCGGGTTGGGCAGTATTTT. The chain couples TRBV7-2 to TRBJ2-3, with TRBD2 as a possible D gene (5 bases). The V and J ends lost 2 bases and 11 bases respectively, with 14 bases between them. The CDR3 extends over 13 amino acids. Germline CDR1 SGHTA, CDR2 FQGNSA.

This clone was counted a single time. The V and J genes are TRBV14 and TRBJ1-4; TRBD1 aligns across 9 bases. With 5 bases clipped from V and 5 bases from J, the junction kept 9 bases outside the gene matches. CDR3 length: 16 residues. Germline V gives CDR1 SGHDN, CDR2 FVKESK. The CDR3: CASSKRTGTGNEKLFF. For the CDR3, the DNA is TGTGCCAGCAGCAAAAGAACCGGGACAGGGAATGAAAAACTGTTTTTT.

This chain links TRBV25-1 with TRBJ2-2; weak D call: TRBD2 (6 bases). Germline V gene lookup returns CDR1 MGHDK and CDR2 SYGVNS. This CDR3 is built from 15 residues. V was pared by 5 bases and J by 0 bases, with 10 bases between. The CDR3: CASSPGLPNTGELFF. In DNA, the CDR3 is TGTGCCAGCAGTCCGGGACTTCCGAACACCGGGGAGCTGTTTTTT.